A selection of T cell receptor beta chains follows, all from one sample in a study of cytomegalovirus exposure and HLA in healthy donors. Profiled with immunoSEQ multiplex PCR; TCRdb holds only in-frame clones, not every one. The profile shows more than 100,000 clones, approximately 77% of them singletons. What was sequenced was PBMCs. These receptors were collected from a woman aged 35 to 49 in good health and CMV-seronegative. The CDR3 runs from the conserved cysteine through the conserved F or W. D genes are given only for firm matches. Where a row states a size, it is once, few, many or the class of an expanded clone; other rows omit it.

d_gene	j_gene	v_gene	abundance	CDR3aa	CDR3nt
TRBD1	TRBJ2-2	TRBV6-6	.	CASSRTGGDTGELFF	TGTGCCAGCAGCCGGACAGGGGGTGATACCGGGGAGCTGTTTTTT
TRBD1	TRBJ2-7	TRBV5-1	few	CASSFWLLDRGSSYEQYF	TGCGCCAGCAGTTTTTGGCTTCTAGACAGGGGGAGCTCCTACGAGCAGTACTTC
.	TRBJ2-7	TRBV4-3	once	CASSRSAGACEQYF	TGCGCCAGCAGCCGTTCGGCAGGGGCCTGCGAGCAGTACTTC
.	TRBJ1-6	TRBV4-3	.	CASSQDKNTYSPLHF	TGCGCCAGCAGCCAAGATAAGAACACCTATTCACCCCTCCACTTT
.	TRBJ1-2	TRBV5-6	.	CASSLAPGDGYTF	TGTGCCAGCAGCTTGGCCCCAGGGGACGGCTACACCTTC
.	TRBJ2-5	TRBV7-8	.	CASTFGHLIQETQYF	TGTGCCAGCACCTTCGGACATTTAATCCAAGAGACCCAGTACTTC
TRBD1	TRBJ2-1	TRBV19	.	CASSIGDRGTNEQFF	TGTGCCAGTAGTATTGGGGACAGGGGGACCAATGAGCAGTTCTTC
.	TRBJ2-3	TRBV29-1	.	CSVEDRGAGDTQYF	TGCAGCGTTGAAGATCGGGGGGCAGGAGATACGCAGTATTTT
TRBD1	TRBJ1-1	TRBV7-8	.	CASSFTAGTGPMNTEAFF	TGTGCCAGCAGCTTCACAGCCGGGACAGGGCCCATGAACACTGAAGCTTTCTTT
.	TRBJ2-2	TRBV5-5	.	CASSPDTGTGELFF	TGTGCCAGCAGCCCAGACACGGGAACCGGGGAGCTGTTTTTT
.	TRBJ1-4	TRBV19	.	CASRDYGTNEKLFF	TGTGCCAGTAGGGACTATGGAACTAATGAAAAACTGTTTTTT